This TCR beta chain was profiled in a study of T-cell reconstitution after alpha-beta-depleted transplantation in children. From germline, CDR1 is SGHRS and CDR2 YFSETQ. This CDR3 has 11 amino acids. This clonotype occurred many times. What it recognizes is unknown. A read error may produce the germline difference seen at one junction end. Study-wide points: By one year post-transplant, T-cell counts and diversity largely arose from T cells that were newly produced. At around two months after transplant, the alpha-beta T cells were reportedly derived from several hundred expanded clones that came from non-depleted graft cells. Some patients' high day-60 TCRbeta diversity was traced to surviving recipient T cells and thymic progenitors.

Unique molecular identifiers were incorporated into the prepared TCRbeta library. Via MiXCR, TCRdb re-called the PCR reads, giving one row per CDR3 protein. The data show around 960,000 distinct CDR3 sequences, about 30% seen once. The chain couples TRBV5-1 to TRBJ2-7; D is uncertain. Sequenced material: PBMCs, mostly from graft donor cells, taken 360 days after TCRalphabeta/CD19-depleted stem cell transplant. This clonotype was sampled from a boy under two years old who had a stem cell transplant for SCID, so the T cells may come from the graft donor. CDR3 loop: CASSLFDEQYF. The CDR3 DNA is TGTGCCAGCAGCTTATTCGACGAGCAGTACTTC.